This T cell receptor beta chain was sequenced for a study of blood T cell repertoires in COVID-19. Profiling relied on immunoSEQ multiplex PCR, and the TCRdb table lists in-frame clones only, not all of them. The sample holds around 500,000 clones; around 85% are singletons and the top ten take around 7.9%. Residents of about two dozen US areas, aged 18 to 89 years, made up the participants. Trimming pared 4 bases from V and 8 bases from J, leaving 11 bases between. The V gene's germline CDR1 is LNHDA and CDR2 SQIVND (reference sequence). The CDR3 sequence is 12 residues long. This TCR derives from an older woman who had recovered from COVID-19. The chain couples TRBV19 to TRBJ1-1; a possible D gene is TRBD1 (5 bases). Sequenced sample: PBMCs or T cells enriched from blood (not recorded which). The CDR3 DNA reads TGTGCCAGTAGTACCGGGACTGTAGAAGCTTTCTTT. Translation gives CASSTGTVEAFF.